This T cell receptor beta chain derives from a study of regulatory T cells in long-lasting Graves disease. V dropped 4 bases and J dropped 3 bases, with 18 bases sitting between them. This CDR3 has 16 residues. CDR3 regions were amplified by Arm-PCR using iRepertoire HTBI primers to build TCR beta libraries. Using its own MiXCR run on the multiplex PCR reads, TCRdb lists one record per CDR3 protein. The data hold 650,000 to 700,000 distinct CDR3 sequences, with 25% to 30% observed a single time. Sample time point: persistent/refractory GD, antithyroid drugs over 5 years with positive TRAb. The TCR library was made from RNA extracted from PBMCs. This clonotype was counted at least ten times.

The receptor comes from a female donor with Graves disease. The genes are TRBV12-3 or TRBV12-4 and TRBJ2-5; D is unclear. This specimen was peripheral blood mononuclear cells (PBMCs), taken when the disease was refractory, from a patient treated with antithyroid drugs. The chain's CDR3 is CASSSHPTENEETQYF. The CDR3 DNA sequence: TGTGCCAGCAGTTCCCACCCGACGGAGAACGAAGAGACCCAGTACTTC.